The T cell receptor (beta chain) under discussion was sequenced for a study of cytomegalovirus exposure and HLA in healthy donors. Study-wide points: The authors assumed roughly uniform sequencing depth across donors for presence/absence analyses.

About this clone: Antigen: not known.

The PCR had 60 Vbeta and 13 Jbeta primers. Only in-frame clones appear in the TCRdb table, and some are missing; sequencing was by immunoSEQ multiplex PCR. The profile shows approximately 180,000 clones, roughly 85% of them singletons. This TCR was sampled from a man aged 40-50 years in good health and CMV-seropositive. Sequences were obtained from PBMCs.

The CDR3 nucleotides read TGTGCCAGCAGCCCAGATGACAGATCCAATCAGCCCCAGCATTTT. Its protein product is CASSPDDRSNQPQHF. The rearrangement uses TRBV11-3 and TRBJ1-5, with a tentative D call TRBD1 (5 bases). Germline V gene lookup returns CDR1 SGHNT and CDR2 YENEEA. The CDR3 contains 15 residues. V lost 5 bases, J lost 3 bases, and 14 bases lay in between. Complete variable domain (other parts from reference TRBV11-3 and TRBJ1-5): EAGVVQSPRYKIIEKKQPVAFWCNPISGHNTLYWYLQNLGQGPELLIRYENEEAVDDSQLPKDRFSAERLKGVDSTLKIQPAELGDSAVYLCASSPDDRSNQPQHFGDGTRLSIL.